The T cell receptor (beta chain) under discussion was sequenced for a study of blood T cell repertoires in COVID-19 (dated by TCRdb to the early 2020s). Regarding the research as a whole: Collaborator samples came from the United States, Italy and Spain and covered acute and convalescent phases of COVID-19. The material from the prospective study consisted of cDNA or gDNA derived from T cells, B-cell-depleted T cells, or PBMCs. The dataset comprised deeply sampled blood TCRbeta repertoires from subjects exposed to, actively infected with, or recovered from COVID-19. The repertoires were released in a freely available public database meant as a resource for research on the immune response to SARS-CoV-2. The samples were drawn from the first 160 participants of the ongoing ImmuneRACE study and from over 950 subjects provided by 6 global collaborators. Sample metadata almost always included a de-identified subject ID, COVID-19 status, age in years and sex. HLA class I and class II types, where available, came from metadata supplied by the sample provider rather than from assay-based typing. Here is what the overall study found, with its caveats: How much clinical and demographic metadata was included differed by source and by participant, and the metadata was provided uncurated.

The CDR3 holds 15 amino acids from the cysteine to the phenylalanine. Only the CDR3 region is kept as DNA, spanning 45 bases read in frame from base 1. V and J are truncated by 6 bases and 5 bases respectively, leaving an intervening sequence of 17 bases. From a lookup of the germline V gene (reference sequence), CDR1 and CDR2 are LGHDT and YNNKEL. Participants in the prospective study were aged about 18 to 90 years, lived in about two dozen United States geographic areas, and enrolled through a virtual design. To assign participants to cohorts, the prospective study relied on clinical history that participants themselves reported in a screening survey and a study questionnaire. A participant counted as exposed if, within 2 weeks of entering the study, that participant had been in contact with someone who had a PCR-confirmed or clinician-diagnosed COVID-19 case. In the prospective study, mobile phlebotomists collected whole blood, serum and a nasopharyngeal or oropharyngeal swab from each participant. Over a roughly two-month period, participants in the prospective study had the option of providing additional blood draws and questionnaires. Before DNA extraction, blood samples from the prospective study were shipped at room temperature or frozen.

This clone was observed a few times. What antigen it recognizes has not been identified. No per-base quality is available; no much larger clone lies one base away. The immunoSEQ Assay, a bias-controlled multiplex PCR, was used to amplify TCRbeta CDR3 regions from genomic DNA. In the paper's pipeline: The number of nucleated cells in each sample was estimated from the amplification of reference gene primers within the assay. To quantify the absolute abundance of each unique TCRbeta CDR3 rearrangement, sequence reads were collapsed and filtered. For each sample, productive Simpson clonality was calculated as the square root of Simpson's diversity index across productive rearrangements. TCRdb took this table from immuneACCESS and kept in-frame rearrangements with V and J called. Such tables lack part of the clones; where checked against another copy, unresolved V genes explain under half of the gap, and the rest is unexplained. Clone size and V and J calls were adopted from that table, with D and trimming inferred from the DNA. This sample holds 250,000 to 400,000 clones; around 85% were observed only once. In total, the top ten clones hold 1.5% to 2% of the sample.

The clonotype comes from a woman younger than 45 who had been exposed to COVID-19. This receptor chain uses TRBV3-1 (or the pseudogene TRBV3-2) and TRBJ1-5; tentative D gene TRBD1, with 6 bases matching. Sequencing was done on a sample of PBMCs or T cells enriched from blood (not recorded which). CDR3 sequence: CASSPDSHHHQPQHF. The nucleotides are TGTGCCAGCAGTCCGGACAGTCATCATCATCAGCCCCAGCATTTT.